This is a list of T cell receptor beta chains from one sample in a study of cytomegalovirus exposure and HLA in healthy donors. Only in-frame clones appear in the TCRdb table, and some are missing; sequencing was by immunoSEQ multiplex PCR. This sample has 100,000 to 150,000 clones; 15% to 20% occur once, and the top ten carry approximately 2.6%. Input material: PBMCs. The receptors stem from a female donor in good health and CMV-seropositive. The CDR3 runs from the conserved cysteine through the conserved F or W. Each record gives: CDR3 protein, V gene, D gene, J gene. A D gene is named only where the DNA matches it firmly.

CDR3aa: CASSRESVYNEQFF
v_gene: TRBV5-1
d_gene: -
j_gene: TRBJ2-1

CDR3aa: CASSMGGIQYF
v_gene: TRBV6-6
d_gene: -
j_gene: TRBJ2-4

CDR3aa: CASSSLGAWVTEAFF
v_gene: TRBV28
d_gene: -
j_gene: TRBJ1-1

CDR3aa: CASSNRLAAYNEQFF
v_gene: TRBV6-5
d_gene: TRBD2
j_gene: TRBJ2-1

CDR3aa: CASSSESGRENTQYF
v_gene: TRBV2
d_gene: TRBD2
j_gene: TRBJ2-3

CDR3aa: CAWSVLGQGGGETQYF
v_gene: TRBV30
d_gene: TRBD1
j_gene: TRBJ2-5

CDR3aa: CAWSTGINTEAFF
v_gene: TRBV30
d_gene: -
j_gene: TRBJ1-1

CDR3aa: CASSISPRAGTGELFF
v_gene: TRBV19
d_gene: -
j_gene: TRBJ2-2

CDR3aa: CAWSRTGAETQYF
v_gene: TRBV30
d_gene: TRBD1
j_gene: TRBJ2-5

CDR3aa: CASRPGGQGDQPQHF
v_gene: TRBV7-2
d_gene: TRBD1
j_gene: TRBJ1-5

CDR3aa: CASSYMQNEQYF
v_gene: TRBV6-6
d_gene: -
j_gene: TRBJ2-7

CDR3aa: CAWSVSGVLYEQFF
v_gene: TRBV30
d_gene: TRBD2
j_gene: TRBJ2-1

CDR3aa: CASSFKQGTGYTGELFF
v_gene: TRBV9
d_gene: TRBD1
j_gene: TRBJ2-2

CDR3aa: CASSWRRDRAEKLFF
v_gene: TRBV11-2
d_gene: TRBD1
j_gene: TRBJ1-4

CDR3aa: CAWSVRGGTEAFF
v_gene: TRBV30
d_gene: -
j_gene: TRBJ1-1

CDR3aa: CAIRPQRGTYEQYF
v_gene: TRBV10-3
d_gene: -
j_gene: TRBJ2-7

CDR3aa: CASRDSFAGQPQHF
v_gene: TRBV2
d_gene: -
j_gene: TRBJ1-5

CDR3aa: CASNSAGRGNEQFF
v_gene: TRBV2
d_gene: -
j_gene: TRBJ2-1

CDR3aa: CASSFGLAGETDTQYF
v_gene: TRBV5-1
d_gene: TRBD2
j_gene: TRBJ2-3

CDR3aa: CASTNPVRGNTEAFF
v_gene: TRBV11-2
d_gene: -
j_gene: TRBJ1-1

CDR3aa: CASSQEKGQFGYTF
v_gene: TRBV4-3
d_gene: TRBD1
j_gene: TRBJ1-2

CDR3aa: CASCTTPATNEKLFF
v_gene: TRBV28
d_gene: -
j_gene: TRBJ1-4

CDR3aa: CASSLALGQVDQTGELFF
v_gene: TRBV5-1
d_gene: TRBD1
j_gene: TRBJ2-2

CDR3aa: CASSDRGDEQYF
v_gene: TRBV11-3
d_gene: TRBD2
j_gene: TRBJ2-7

CDR3aa: CASSYESGNQPQHF
v_gene: TRBV4-2
d_gene: -
j_gene: TRBJ1-5

CDR3aa: CASSFVGGPREQFF
v_gene: TRBV7-2
d_gene: -
j_gene: TRBJ2-1

CDR3aa: CASSLPTTGSPLHF
v_gene: TRBV5-1
d_gene: -
j_gene: TRBJ1-6